This T cell receptor beta chain was sequenced during a study of cytomegalovirus exposure and HLA in healthy donors. Germline V lookup: CDR1 SGHVS, CDR2 FNYEAQ. This CDR3 spans 15 amino acids. Trimming at V came to 5 bases and at J to 6 bases, leaving 10 bases not matched to a gene. General observations from the study: For cytomegalovirus status, the classifier reportedly gave diagnoses with high specificity and sensitivity.

With regard to this clone: Its antigen is not identified.

Sequenced by immunoSEQ multiplex PCR; TCRdb stores in-frame clones only, minus some. The sample yields roughly 65,000 clones, 94% seen once. Sequencing input: PBMCs. J is TRBJ1-1 and V is TRBV7-6; 9 nucleotides align to TRBD1. The TCR sequence derives from a man younger than 35 in good health and CMV-seropositive. CDR3 bases: TGTGCCAGCAGCAAACCGGGACAGGGTGGACCTGAAGCTTTCTTT. This gives the protein CASSKPGQGGPEAFF.